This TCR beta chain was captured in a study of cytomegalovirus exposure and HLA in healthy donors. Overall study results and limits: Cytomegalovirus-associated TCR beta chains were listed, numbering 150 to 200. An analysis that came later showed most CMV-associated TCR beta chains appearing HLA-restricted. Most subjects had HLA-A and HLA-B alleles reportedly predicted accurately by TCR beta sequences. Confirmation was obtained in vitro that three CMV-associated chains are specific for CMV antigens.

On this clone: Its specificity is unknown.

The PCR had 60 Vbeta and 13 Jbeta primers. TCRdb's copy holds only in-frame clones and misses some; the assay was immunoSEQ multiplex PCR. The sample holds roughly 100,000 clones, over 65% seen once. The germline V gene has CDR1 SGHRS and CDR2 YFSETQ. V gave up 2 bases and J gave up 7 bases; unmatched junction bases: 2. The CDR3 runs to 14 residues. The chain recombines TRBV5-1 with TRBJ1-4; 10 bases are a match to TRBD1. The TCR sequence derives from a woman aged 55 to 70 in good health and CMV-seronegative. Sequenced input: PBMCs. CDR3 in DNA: TGCGCCAGCAGCTTAAGGACAGGGGGTGAAAAACTGTTTTTT. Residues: CASSLRTGGEKLFF.